Sequencing of this T cell receptor beta chain was carried out in a study of post-analysis software for immune sequencing data. Study-wide points: TRBV5-6, TRBV5-1 and TRBV20-1 belonged to a set of a handful of TRBV segments that were more frequent in patients than controls. Strong same-batch co-clustering of samples appeared with F measure clustering. People with multiple sclerosis had a significantly lower normalized Chao1 diversity than controls did.

This clonotype was detected a few times. Its antigen is currently unknown. TCR beta libraries were prepared from cDNA with unique molecular identifiers. Out of about 0.95 to 10 million T cells, about 510,000 cDNA molecules were generated. TCRdb called the PCR reads again in MiXCR, with one record for every CDR3 protein. The sample has roughly 540,000 distinct CDR3 sequences; about a third are singletons. Germline V lookup: CDR1 SQVTM, CDR2 ANQGSEA. V was cut by 2 bases and J by 4 bases, with 11 bases left in between. The CDR3 sequence is 13 residues long. This TCR was recovered from a girl aged 2 to 17 with multiple sclerosis. Sequenced material: blood. This chain uses TRBV29-1 with TRBJ2-5, with D maybe TRBD1 (5 bases). CDR3: CSVEWTIGETQYF. CDR3 DNA: TGCAGCGTTGAATGGACAATTGGAGAGACCCAGTACTTC.